This T cell receptor (beta chain) was obtained from a study of blood T cell repertoires in COVID-19. Assay used: immunoSEQ multiplex PCR; TCRdb lists only in-frame clones, some missing. The sample shows 300,000 or so clones, nearly 90% of them seen only once. In germline, CDR1 is MDHEN, CDR2 SYDVKM. Losses at the gene ends were 2 bases for V and 2 bases for J; bases not matched to a gene: 3. This CDR3 is built from 15 residues. The specimen sequenced was PBMCs or T cells enriched from blood (not recorded which). This receptor was identified in a woman in her forties or fifties who had been exposed to COVID-19. The chain couples TRBV28 to TRBJ2-1, with 7 positions matching TRBD1. CDR3 loop: CASSLMQGAYNEQFF. The DNA of the CDR3 is TGTGCCAGCAGTTTAATGCAGGGGGCCTACAATGAGCAGTTCTTC.